The following is a T cell receptor beta chain sequence with its context. Its target is not known. The data derive from a study of blood T cells in healthy people across ages. PCR was performed a second time for about 6 to 12 cycles using a sample-barcoded 5' primer and a J-beta primer mix. TCRdb reprocessed the 5' RACE reads with MiXCR, giving one entry per CDR3 protein. This table holds hundreds of thousands of distinct CDR3 sequences, around 50% found once. The study's findings and limits: The unsorted PBMCs prevented any conclusive comparison of naive versus antigen-experienced cells. Getting older went along with TCR beta diversity per million T cells dropping roughly linearly.

This clonotype was sampled from a man older than 75 in good health. The sample was blood.

CDR3 sequence reads: CSARDKLSTDTQYF. The DNA of the CDR3 is TGCAGTGCTAGAGATAAGCTAAGCACAGATACGCAGTATTTT. The rearrangement links TRBV20-1 to TRBJ2-3; D not certain. This CDR3 comprises 14 residues. Germline CDR1 DFQATT, CDR2 SNEGSKA (reference sequence). V lost 0 bases and J lost 0, with 7 bases in between.